This TCR beta chain emerged from a study of beta chain features in type 1 diabetes. J lost 1 base, V lost 2 bases, and 3 bases had no gene match. This CDR3 contains 15 residues. Germline-derived CDR1 and CDR2 are SGHVS and FNYEAQ. The investigators reverse transcribed all of the isolated RNA, so they sequenced expressed TCRB transcripts. Produced via immunoSEQ multiplex PCR; TCRdb's table is partial and in-frame only. The table shows roughly 140,000 clones, with roughly 7.2% occurring only once. General study results and limits: Shortening of TCRB CDR3s, moderate but significant, appeared in all four CD4+ subsets of Type 1 diabetes patients.

Concerning this clone itself: Its specificity is unknown.

Populations obtained by sorting all exceeded 95% purity. Sample: central memory CD4+ T cells from blood. This TCR was recovered from a woman aged 25 to 39 in good health. This chain uses TRBV7-6 with TRBJ2-5; 8 nucleotides align to TRBD2. Here the CDR3 reads CASSLQLAVQETQYF. The CDR3 DNA reads as TGTGCCAGCAGCTTACAACTAGCGGTCCAAGAGACCCAGTACTTC.